Listed here are 13 T cell receptor beta chains from one sample, sequenced in a study of identical twins. TCRdb independently ran MiXCR on the 5' RACE reads; one entry per CDR3 protein. The table has about 530,000 distinct CDR3 sequences, 20% to 25% seen once. The same data also contributed to another study, on yellow fever vaccine responses in identical twins.

Sequencing was carried out using CD4+ T cells sorted from blood. Receptors originate from a woman under 30 in good health.

The chain has TRBV15 and TRBJ2-5, with D possibly TRBD2 on 5 matching bases. CDR1 is LNHNV, CDR2 YYDKDF, per germline (reference sequence). The ends were cut back, 5 bases at V and 5 bases at J, with 18 bases in the middle. The CDR3 loop spans 15 amino acids. The CDR3 DNA is TGTGCCACCAGCCGACGTGCAAGGCGCGGGGAGACCCAGTACTTC. It yields the protein CATSRRARRGETQYF.

In this sample, this clonotype turned up many times. The chain uses TRBV18 and TRBJ1-5; D is possibly TRBD1 (5 bases). CDR1 is KGHSH and CDR2 is LQKENI in the germline V gene. V dropped 8 bases and J dropped 4 bases, with 15 bases sitting between them. The CDR3 runs 14 residues. The CDR3 DNA reads TGTGCCAGCAGTCCCCCCGGGGGGAATCAGCCCCAGCATTTT. It is translated as CASSPPGGNQPQHF.

This clonotype was detected many times. The rearrangement links TRBV20-1 to TRBJ2-1; 9 bases agree with TRBD1. Germline CDR1 is DFQATT and CDR2 is SNEGSKA (reference sequence). With V trimmed by 2 bases and J by 4 bases, 6 bases remained unmatched. CDR3 length: 15 amino acids. The CDR3 is CSARKGTGSYNEQFF. The CDR3 DNA is TGCAGTGCTAGAAAGGGGACAGGGTCGTACAATGAGCAGTTCTTC.

This chain connects TRBV28 to TRBJ2-1, with D possibly TRBD1 on 6 matching bases. This CDR3 has 16 residues. V was shortened by 3 bases and J by 7 bases, with 19 bases between the two germline ends. Germline assignment: CDR1 MDHEN and CDR2 SYDVKM. The CDR3 coding sequence is TGTGCCAGCAGTTTGCACGCGGCAGGGGTGCGGAATGAGCAGTTCTTC. Amino acid sequence: CASSLHAAGVRNEQFF. Based on the CDR3 plus reference TRBV28 and TRBJ2-1, the full variable domain is DVKVTQSSRYLVKRTGEKVFLECVQDMDHENMFWYRQDPGLGLRLIYFSYDVKMKEKGDIPEGYSVSREKKERFSLILESASTNQTSMYLCASSLHAAGVRNEQFFGPGTRLTVL.

This chain connects TRBV6-1 to TRBJ2-1, with no clear D. V was clipped by 6 bases and J by 6 bases, with 18 bases between them. This CDR3 is 15 amino acids long. From germline, CDR1 is MNHNS and CDR2 SASEGT. CDR3 sequence (DNA): TGTGCCAGCAGGAAAGACCCCACCCGCACCAATGAGCAGTTCTTC. This sequence encodes CASRKDPTRTNEQFF.

The CDR3: CASSRGQDSNQPQHF. The CDR3 DNA follows: TGTGCCAGTAGTAGGGGACAGGACAGCAATCAGCCCCAGCATTTT. This chain connects TRBV19 to TRBJ1-5, with TRBD1 matching over 8 bases. The germline gives CDR1 LNHDA, CDR2 SQIVND (reference sequence). The CDR3 runs 15 residues. Losses at the gene ends were 4 bases for V and 1 base for J; bases not matched to a gene: 3.

The table lists this clonotype with a few counts. CDR3 nucleotides: TGTGCCAGCAGCCCCCACCCAACAGATACGCAGTATTTT. Translated: CASSPHPTDTQYF. The chain employs TRBV7-2 and TRBJ2-3; D is unclear. CDR1 and CDR2 (germline): SGHTA, FQGNSA. This CDR3 has 13 amino acids. The V end lost 5 bases, the J end lost 3 bases, and 9 bases lay between the germline ends.

The V and J genes are TRBV3-1 and TRBJ1-4; TRBD1 aligns across 9 bases. CDR1 is LGHDT, CDR2 YNNKEL, per germline (reference sequence). There are 15 residues in the CDR3. J gave up 8 bases and V 5 bases, and 9 bases lay outside the gene matches. Written as DNA, the CDR3 is TGTGCCAGCAGCAAGGGGACAGGGAGGGCCGAAAAACTGTTTTTT. Amino acid sequence: CASSKGTGRAEKLFF.

This clonotype occurred a few times. V usage is TRBV5-1 and J usage is TRBJ2-1, with 7 positions matching TRBD1. The V and J ends lost 0 bases and 6 bases, in that order; junction bases with no gene match: 9. Germline loops: CDR1 SGHRS, CDR2 YFSETQ. The CDR3 covers 16 residues. The CDR3 bases are TGCGCCAGCAGCTTGGCCACAGGGGAGTTCTCCAATGAGCAGTTCTTC. This encodes CASSLATGEFSNEQFF.

V and J are TRBV6-1 and TRBJ2-1, with D uncertain. This CDR3 contains 13 residues. Per germline, CDR1 MNHNS and CDR2 SASEGT. The germline V and J ends were trimmed by 7 bases and 7 bases, with 14 bases remaining between them. Written as DNA, the CDR3 is TGTGCCAGCACCCGCGGTCAGTCAAATGAGCAGTTCTTC. This encodes CASTRGQSNEQFF.

This chain connects TRBV13 to TRBJ2-2, with D perhaps matching TRBD1 or TRBD2 (6 bases each). Between the trimmed V and J ends, which lost 4 bases and 2 bases, there was a span of 17 bases. Per the germline V gene, CDR1 is PRHDT and CDR2 is FYEKMQ (reference sequence). The CDR3 loop spans 17 amino acids. Here the CDR3 reads CASSWRGTGGNTGELFF. The CDR3 bases are TGTGCCAGCAGCTGGAGGGGGACTGGCGGAAACACCGGGGAGCTGTTTTTT.

The chain joins TRBV10-3 to TRBJ2-3; perhaps TRBD1 as D (6 bases). The germline CDR1 and CDR2 sequences are ENHRY and SYGVKD. This CDR3 has 11 residues. Deletions cut 6 bases from V and 8 bases from J, with 9 bases between. The CDR3, as DNA: TGTGCCATCAGGGGACAAACTACGCAGTATTTT. This encodes CAIRGQTTQYF.

This clonotype was seen many times. The V and J genes are TRBV12-3 or TRBV12-4 and TRBJ1-2, with 9 positions matching TRBD1. With V trimmed by 6 bases and J by 7 bases, 6 bases remained unmatched. This CDR3 is 13 amino acids long. The CDR3 DNA is TGTGCCAGCAGCACAGGGGGCGTGGGTGGCTACACCTTC. It is translated as CASSTGGVGGYTF.